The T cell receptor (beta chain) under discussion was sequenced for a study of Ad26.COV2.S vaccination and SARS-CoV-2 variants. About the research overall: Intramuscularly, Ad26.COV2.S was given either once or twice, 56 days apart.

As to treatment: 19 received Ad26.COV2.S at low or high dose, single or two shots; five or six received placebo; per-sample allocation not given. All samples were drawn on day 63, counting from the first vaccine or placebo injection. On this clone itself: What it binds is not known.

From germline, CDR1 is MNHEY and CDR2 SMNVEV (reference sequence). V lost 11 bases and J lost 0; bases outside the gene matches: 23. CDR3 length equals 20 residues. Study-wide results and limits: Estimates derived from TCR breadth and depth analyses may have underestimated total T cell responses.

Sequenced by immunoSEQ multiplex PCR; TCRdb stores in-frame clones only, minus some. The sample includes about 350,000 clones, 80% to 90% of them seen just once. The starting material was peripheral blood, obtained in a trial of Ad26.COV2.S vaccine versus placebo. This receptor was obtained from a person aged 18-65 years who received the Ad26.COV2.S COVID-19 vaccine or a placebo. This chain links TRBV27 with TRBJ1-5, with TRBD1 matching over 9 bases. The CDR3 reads CAHRKVAGTGMLPSNQPQHF. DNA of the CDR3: TGTGCCCACCGTAAAGTAGCCGGGACAGGGATGTTACCTAGCAATCAGCCCCAGCATTTT.